This T cell receptor (beta chain) was observed in a study of blood T cell repertoires in COVID-19. Study-level background: COVID-19 samples collected from the United States, Italy and Spain covered acute and convalescent phases.

Clones were read by immunoSEQ multiplex PCR, and TCRdb kept only the in-frame ones, dropping some. The sample holds fewer than 450,000 clones, about 92% seen once. Trimming removed 6 bases from V and 0 bases from J, with 9 bases in between. The germline V gene encodes CDR1 MNHEY and CDR2 SVGAGI. The CDR3 is 13 amino acids. Participants came from roughly 24 US areas, aged about 18 to 100 years. Sequencing input: PBMCs or T cells enriched from blood (not recorded which). This clonotype originated in a man between 18 and 29 years old who had recovered from COVID-19. The chain uses TRBV6-5 and TRBJ2-7; maybe TRBD2 (5 bases). CDR3 sequence: CASSIASSYEQYF. In nucleotides, the CDR3 is TGTGCCAGCAGCATAGCGAGCTCCTACGAGCAGTACTTC.